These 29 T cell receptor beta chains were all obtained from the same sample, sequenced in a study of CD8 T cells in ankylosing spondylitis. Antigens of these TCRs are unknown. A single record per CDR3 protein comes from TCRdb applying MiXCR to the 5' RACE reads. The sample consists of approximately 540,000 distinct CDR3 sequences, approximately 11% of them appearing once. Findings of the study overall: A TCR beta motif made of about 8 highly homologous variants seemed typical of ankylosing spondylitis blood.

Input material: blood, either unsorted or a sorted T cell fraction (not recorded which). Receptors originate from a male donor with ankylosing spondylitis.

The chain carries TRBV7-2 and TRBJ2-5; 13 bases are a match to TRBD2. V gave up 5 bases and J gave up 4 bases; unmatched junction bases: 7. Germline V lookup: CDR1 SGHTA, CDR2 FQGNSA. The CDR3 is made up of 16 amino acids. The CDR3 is CASSRTSGSRGETQYF. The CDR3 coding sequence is TGTGCCAGCAGCCGGACTAGCGGGAGCCGGGGAGAGACCCAGTACTTC. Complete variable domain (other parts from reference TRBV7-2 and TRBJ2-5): GAGVSQSPSNKVTEKGKDVELRCDPISGHTALYWYRQSLGQGLEFLIYFQGNSAPDKSGLPSDRFSAERTGGSVSTLTIQRTQQEDSAVYLCASSRTSGSRGETQYFGPGTRLLVL.

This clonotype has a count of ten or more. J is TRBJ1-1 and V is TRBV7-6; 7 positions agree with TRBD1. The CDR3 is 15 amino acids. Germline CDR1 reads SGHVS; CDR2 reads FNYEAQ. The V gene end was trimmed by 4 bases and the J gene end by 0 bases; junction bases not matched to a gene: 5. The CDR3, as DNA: TGTGCCAGCAGCTCGTTCGACAGGGTGAACACTGAAGCTTTCTTT. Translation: CASSSFDRVNTEAFF.

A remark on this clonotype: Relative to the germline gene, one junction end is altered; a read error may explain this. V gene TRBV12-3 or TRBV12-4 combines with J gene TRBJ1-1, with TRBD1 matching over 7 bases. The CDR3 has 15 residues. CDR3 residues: CATGGGHLVDTEAFF. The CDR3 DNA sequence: TGTGCCACAGGGGGAGGGCACCTCGTGGACACGGAAGCTTTCTTT.

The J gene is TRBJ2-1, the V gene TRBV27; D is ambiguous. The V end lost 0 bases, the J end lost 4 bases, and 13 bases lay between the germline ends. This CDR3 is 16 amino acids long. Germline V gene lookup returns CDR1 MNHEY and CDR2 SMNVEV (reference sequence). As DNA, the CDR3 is TGTGCCAGCAGTTTATCCAGTGTCTTAGGGTACAATGAGCAGTTCTTC. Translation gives CASSLSSVLGYNEQFF.

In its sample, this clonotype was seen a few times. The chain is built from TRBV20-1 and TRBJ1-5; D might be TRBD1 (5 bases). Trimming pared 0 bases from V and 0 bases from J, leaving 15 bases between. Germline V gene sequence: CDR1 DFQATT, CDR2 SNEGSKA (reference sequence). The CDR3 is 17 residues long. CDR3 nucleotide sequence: TGCAGTGCTAGAGATCTCCGGACACCCGATAGCAATCAGCCCCAGCATTTT. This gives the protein CSARDLRTPDSNQPQHF.

The chain's CDR3 is CASSQDIGGSYNSPLHF. DNA for the CDR3: TGTGCCAGCAGCCAAGATATAGGGGGCTCCTATAATTCACCCCTCCACTTT. The J gene is TRBJ1-6, the V gene TRBV3-1; TRBD1 might be the D (6 bases). CDR1 is LGHDT and CDR2 is YNNKEL in the germline V gene (reference sequence). V shed 0 bases and J shed 0 bases, with 9 bases lying between them. The CDR3 contains 17 residues. The complete variable domain, with remaining parts taken from reference TRBV3-1 and TRBJ1-6, reads DTAVSQTPKYLVTQMGNDKSIKCEQNLGHDTMYWYKQDSKKFLKIMFSYNNKELIINETVPNRFSPKSPDKAHLNLHINSLELGDSAVYFCASSQDIGGSYNSPLHFGNGTRLTVT.

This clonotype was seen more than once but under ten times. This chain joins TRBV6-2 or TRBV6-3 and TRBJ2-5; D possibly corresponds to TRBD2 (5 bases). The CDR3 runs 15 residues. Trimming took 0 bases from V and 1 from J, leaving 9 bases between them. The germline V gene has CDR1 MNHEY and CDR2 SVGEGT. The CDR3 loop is CASSYSGKRQETQYF. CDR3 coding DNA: TGTGCCAGCAGTTACTCCGGGAAGCGCCAAGAGACCCAGTACTTC.

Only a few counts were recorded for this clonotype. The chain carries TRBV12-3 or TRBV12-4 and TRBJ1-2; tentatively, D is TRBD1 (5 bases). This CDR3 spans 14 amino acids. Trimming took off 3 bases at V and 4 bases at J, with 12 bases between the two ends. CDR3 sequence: CASSLLGAGYGYTF. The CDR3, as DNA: TGTGCCAGCAGTTTGTTAGGGGCAGGCTATGGCTACACCTTC.

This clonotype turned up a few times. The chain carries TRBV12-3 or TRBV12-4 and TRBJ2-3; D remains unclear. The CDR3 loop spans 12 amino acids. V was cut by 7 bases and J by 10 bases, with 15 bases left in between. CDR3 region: CASTYSRYSQYF. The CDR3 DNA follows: TGTGCCAGCACTTACTCCCGCTATTCGCAGTATTTT.

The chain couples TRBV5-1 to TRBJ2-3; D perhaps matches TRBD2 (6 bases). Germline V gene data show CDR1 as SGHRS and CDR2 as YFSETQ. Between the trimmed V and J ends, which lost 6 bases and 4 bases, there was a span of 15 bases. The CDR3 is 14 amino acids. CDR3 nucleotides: TGCGCCAGCAACCAGGGCGGGAACTCAGATACGCAGTATTTT. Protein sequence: CASNQGGNSDTQYF.

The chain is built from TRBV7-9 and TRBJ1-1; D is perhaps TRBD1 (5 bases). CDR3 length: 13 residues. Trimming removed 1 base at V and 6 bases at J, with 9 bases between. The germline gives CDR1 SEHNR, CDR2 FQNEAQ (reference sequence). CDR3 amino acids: CASSLGGVAEAFF. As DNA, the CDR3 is TGTGCCAGCAGCTTAGGGGGCGTGGCTGAAGCTTTCTTT.

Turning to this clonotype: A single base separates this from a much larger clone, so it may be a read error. The CDR3 region is CASSRSTGTRSGEQFF. The CDR3 DNA reads as TGCGCCAGCAGTCGATCAACCGGGACACGGTCTGGTGAGCAGTTCTTC. The chain recombines TRBV5-1 with TRBJ2-1, with a possible D match to TRBD1 (6 bases). The V gene lost 5 bases and the J gene lost 9 bases, with 24 bases spanning the gap. Germline-derived CDR1 and CDR2 are SGHRS and YFSETQ. The CDR3 is 16 residues long.

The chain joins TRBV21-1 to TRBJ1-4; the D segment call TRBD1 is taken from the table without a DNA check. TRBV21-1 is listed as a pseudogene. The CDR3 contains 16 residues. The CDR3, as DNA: TGTGCCAGCAGCAAAAGCAGGGGGCCAGCTAATGAAAAACTGTTTTTT. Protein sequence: CASSKSRGPANEKLFF.

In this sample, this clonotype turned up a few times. This CDR3 is CASSPGTGGAGTEAFF. The CDR3, as DNA: TGCGCCAGCAGCCCCGGGACAGGGGGCGCCGGGACTGAAGCTTTCTTT. The genes are TRBV5-1 and TRBJ1-1; TRBD1 matches at 12 bases. This CDR3 has 16 amino acids. Germline V gives CDR1 SGHRS, CDR2 YFSETQ. V was pared by 4 bases and J by 5 bases, with 9 bases of the junction left unmatched.

The CDR3 DNA reads as TGTGCCAGCAGTGAGAAATCGGGACTGGACAAAAACATTCAGTACTTC. Protein product: CASSEKSGLDKNIQYF. The gene calls are TRBV6-1 and TRBJ2-4; D is perhaps TRBD2 (6 bases). Germline V gene lookup returns CDR1 MNHNS and CDR2 SASEGT. The germline V and J ends were trimmed by 3 bases and 3 bases, with 15 bases remaining between them. CDR3 length: 16 amino acids.

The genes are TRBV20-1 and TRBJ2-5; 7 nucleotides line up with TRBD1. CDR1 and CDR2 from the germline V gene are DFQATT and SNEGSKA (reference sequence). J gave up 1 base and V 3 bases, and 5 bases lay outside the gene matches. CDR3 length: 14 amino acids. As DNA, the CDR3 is TGCAGTGCTAGGGGGGACAGCCGCCAAGAGACCCAGTACTTC. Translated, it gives CSARGDSRQETQYF.

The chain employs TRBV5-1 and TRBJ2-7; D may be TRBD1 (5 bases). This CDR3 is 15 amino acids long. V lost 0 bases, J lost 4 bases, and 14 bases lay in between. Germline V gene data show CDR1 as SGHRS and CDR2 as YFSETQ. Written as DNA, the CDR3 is TGCGCCAGCAGCTTGGCGCCTGAACAGGTTTACGAGCAGTACTTC. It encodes CASSLAPEQVYEQYF. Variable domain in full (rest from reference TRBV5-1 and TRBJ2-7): KAGVTQTPRYLIKTRGQQVTLSCSPISGHRSVSWYQQTPGQGLQFLFEYFSETQRNKGNFPGRFSGRQFSNSRSEMNVSTLELGDSALYLCASSLAPEQVYEQYFGPGTRLTVT.

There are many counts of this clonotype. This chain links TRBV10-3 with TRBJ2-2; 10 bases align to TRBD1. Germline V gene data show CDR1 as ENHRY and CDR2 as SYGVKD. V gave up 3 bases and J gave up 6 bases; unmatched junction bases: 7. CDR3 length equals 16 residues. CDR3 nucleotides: TGTGCCATCAGTGAACGGGACAGGGGAGCGGCCGGGGAGCTGTTTTTT. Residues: CAISERDRGAAGELFF.

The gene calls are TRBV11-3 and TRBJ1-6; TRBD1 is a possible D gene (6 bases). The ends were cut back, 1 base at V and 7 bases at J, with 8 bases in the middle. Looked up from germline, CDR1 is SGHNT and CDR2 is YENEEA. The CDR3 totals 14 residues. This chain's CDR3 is CASSLAGANSPLHF. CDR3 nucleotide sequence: TGTGCCAGCAGCTTAGCAGGGGCCAATTCACCCCTCCACTTT.

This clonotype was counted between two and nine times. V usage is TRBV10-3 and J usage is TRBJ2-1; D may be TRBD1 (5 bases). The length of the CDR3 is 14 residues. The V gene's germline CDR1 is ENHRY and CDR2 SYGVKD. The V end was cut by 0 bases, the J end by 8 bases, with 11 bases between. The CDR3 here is CAISESVAGHEQFF. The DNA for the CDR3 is TGTGCCATCAGTGAGTCCGTGGCAGGGCATGAGCAGTTCTTC.

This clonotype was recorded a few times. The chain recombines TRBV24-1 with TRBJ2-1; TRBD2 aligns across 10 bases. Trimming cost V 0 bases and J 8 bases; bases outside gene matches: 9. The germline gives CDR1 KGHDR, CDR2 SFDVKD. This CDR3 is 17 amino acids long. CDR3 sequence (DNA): TGTGCCACCAGTGATTTGGCCTCTAGCGGGAGAGGCTATGAGCAGTTCTTC. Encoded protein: CATSDLASSGRGYEQFF.

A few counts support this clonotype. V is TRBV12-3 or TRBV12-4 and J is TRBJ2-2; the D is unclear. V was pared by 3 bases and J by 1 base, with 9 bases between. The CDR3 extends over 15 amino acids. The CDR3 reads CASSFMALNTGELFF. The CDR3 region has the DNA TGTGCCAGCAGTTTTATGGCTCTGAACACCGGGGAGCTGTTTTTT.

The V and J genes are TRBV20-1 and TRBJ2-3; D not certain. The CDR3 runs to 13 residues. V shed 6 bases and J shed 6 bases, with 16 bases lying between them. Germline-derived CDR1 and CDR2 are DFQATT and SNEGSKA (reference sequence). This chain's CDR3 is CSATDLAFDTQYF. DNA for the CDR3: TGCAGTGCCACAGACTTGGCTTTCGATACGCAGTATTTT.

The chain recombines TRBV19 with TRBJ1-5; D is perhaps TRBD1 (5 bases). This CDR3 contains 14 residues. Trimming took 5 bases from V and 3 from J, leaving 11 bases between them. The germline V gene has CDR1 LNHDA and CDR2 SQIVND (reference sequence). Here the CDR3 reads CASSARQPNQPQHF. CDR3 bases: TGTGCCAGTAGTGCTCGACAGCCCAATCAGCCCCAGCATTTT.

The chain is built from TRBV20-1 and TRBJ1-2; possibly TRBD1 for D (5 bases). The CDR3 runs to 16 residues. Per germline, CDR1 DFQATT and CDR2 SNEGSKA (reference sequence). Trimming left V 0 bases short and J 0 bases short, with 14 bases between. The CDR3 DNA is TGCAGTGCTAGAGACCAAACCAGGGAAACTAACTATGGCTACACCTTC. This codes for CSARDQTRETNYGYTF.

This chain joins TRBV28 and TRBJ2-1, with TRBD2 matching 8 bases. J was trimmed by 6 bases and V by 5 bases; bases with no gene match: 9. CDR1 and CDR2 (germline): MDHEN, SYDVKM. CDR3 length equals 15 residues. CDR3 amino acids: CASSLIAGPGNEQFF. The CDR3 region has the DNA TGTGCCAGCAGTCTCATAGCGGGACCCGGCAATGAGCAGTTCTTC.

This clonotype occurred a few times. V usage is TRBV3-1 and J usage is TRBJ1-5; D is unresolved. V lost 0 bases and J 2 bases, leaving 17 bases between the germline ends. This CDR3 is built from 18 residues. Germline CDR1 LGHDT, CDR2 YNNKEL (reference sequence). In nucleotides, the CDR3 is TGTGCCAGCAGCCAAGATCTGGGTCGGCCTCGTGGCAATCAGCCCCAGCATTTT. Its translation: CASSQDLGRPRGNQPQHF.

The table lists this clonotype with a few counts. CDR3 bases: TGCAGTGCTACAGACAACTACGAGCAGTACGTC. It translates to CSATDNYEQYV. The rearrangement joins TRBV20-1 to TRBJ2-7; D not resolved. The V gene lost 4 bases and the J gene lost 3 bases, with 7 bases spanning the gap. Looked up from germline, CDR1 is DFQATT and CDR2 is SNEGSKA (reference sequence). This CDR3 has 11 amino acids.

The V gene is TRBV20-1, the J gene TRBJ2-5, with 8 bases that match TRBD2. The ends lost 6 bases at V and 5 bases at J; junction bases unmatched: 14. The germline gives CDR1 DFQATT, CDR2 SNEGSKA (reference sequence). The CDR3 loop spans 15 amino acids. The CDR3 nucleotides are TGCAGTGCGGTAACTAGCGGAGGGGGTATGGAGACCCAGTACTTC. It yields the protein CSAVTSGGGMETQYF.